This is a list of T cell receptor beta chains from one sample in a study of cytomegalovirus exposure and HLA in healthy donors. The data were produced by immunoSEQ multiplex PCR, yet TCRdb's version contains in-frame clones alone and is incomplete. The data contain about 150,000 clones, 75% to 90% of them singletons. Sequencing was performed on PBMCs. The origin of the receptors is a man in his forties in good health and CMV-seronegative. Both conserved end residues are part of each CDR3. Fields, in order: J gene, V gene, CDR3 protein.

>TRBJ2-3|TRBV29-1
CSVEPRDRTDTQYF
>TRBJ2-2|TRBV29-1
CSAPGQGASTGELFF
>TRBJ2-5|TRBV7-7
CASSPGTGYQETQYF
>TRBJ1-6|TRBV18
CASSLQTDANSPLHF
>TRBJ1-3|TRBV27
CASRAGTAGNTIYF
>TRBJ2-7|TRBV1
CTSSPSTGTFNF
>TRBJ1-1|TRBV7-3
CASSLQGRNTEAFF
>TRBJ2-7|TRBV5-1
CASSLGTSGSHEQYF
>TRBJ2-7|TRBV5-6
CASSSQGREGMGNEQYF
>TRBJ1-1|TRBV6-5
CASSYEGLGTEAFF
>TRBJ2-1|TRBV28
CASSGGRGGMVNEQFF
>TRBJ2-3|TRBV2
CASSELSSGNTDTQYF
>TRBJ1-3|TRBV15
CATSRDKGTGNTIYF
>TRBJ2-7|TRBV7-8
CAISKEKTAYEQYF
>TRBJ1-4|TRBV9
CASSVGRTRQGAEKLFF
>TRBJ2-7|TRBV19
CASSLQGSYEQYF
>TRBJ1-1|TRBV29-1
CSVVSSGINTEAFF
>TRBJ2-7|TRBV14
CASSLDFGQGGYEQYF
>TRBJ2-2|TRBV5-1
CASSLSGRAQGTGELFF
>TRBJ2-1|TRBV7-6
CASSATGGFFNEQFF
>TRBJ2-5|TRBV5-1
CASEDYPMETQYF
>TRBJ2-3|TRBV11-3
CASSLGASSTDTQYF
>TRBJ1-1|TRBV7-9
CSSSLVSGNTEAFF
>TRBJ2-1|TRBV7-9
CASSVRYNEQFF
>TRBJ1-2|TRBV30
CAWRAGQGYTF
>TRBJ2-3|TRBV5-6
CASSLGGVTDTQYF
>TRBJ2-7|TRBV4-1
CASSPKRGEDAYEQYF
>TRBJ2-7|TRBV5-6
CASSRGYEQYF
>TRBJ2-5|TRBV6-5
CASSYTTGGETQYF
>TRBJ2-5|TRBV18
CASYSQGHQETQYF
>TRBJ2-6|TRBV7-8
CASSTDSGANVLTF
>TRBJ2-3|TRBV7-6
CASSLVFKRTDTQYF
>TRBJ2-5|TRBV11-2
CASSPSGLRETQYF
>TRBJ2-1|TRBV9
CASSGDSYEQFF
>TRBJ2-5|TRBV7-2
CASSPRTSGYQETQYF
>TRBJ1-6|TRBV2
CASSEALLKSTLHF
>TRBJ1-2|TRBV19
CASSITLTGLPHGYTF
>TRBJ1-2|TRBV7-2
CASSLGVQGLGYTF
>TRBJ1-4|TRBV7-9
CASSLGGGSNEKLFF
>TRBJ1-2|TRBV11-2
CASSLRQSYGYTF
>TRBJ2-7|TRBV2
CAITETEREYF
>TRBJ2-1|TRBV11-3
CASSFGDTYYNEQFF
>TRBJ2-7|TRBV2
CASRGTGGRYEQYF
>TRBJ2-3|TRBV7-9
CASSLNDRAADTQYF
>TRBJ2-1|TRBV19
CASSIAGGSYNEQFF
>TRBJ2-7|TRBV6-6
CASSHPGGEQYF
>TRBJ1-6|TRBV7-9
CSSSPDSDYSPLHF
>TRBJ2-7|TRBV6-4
CASSDSGAGLSYEQYF
>TRBJ2-5|TRBV15
CATSRAGTGTETQYF
>TRBJ2-3|TRBV4-1
CASSQRGGGTDTQYF
>TRBJ2-3|TRBV5-1
CASSLARVIASTDTQYF
>TRBJ1-2|TRBV11-2
CASSRGDSTNYGYTF
>TRBJ2-5|TRBV9
CASSVVPSGQETQYF